This is a list of T cell receptor beta chains from one sample in a study of T cells after somatic rescue of genetic block. Measured with immunoSEQ multiplex PCR; TCRdb has only the in-frame clones, and not every one. Of more than 70,000 clones in the sample, approximately 90% are singletons; the top ten hold 1.6%. The sample was peripheral blood mononuclear cells (PBMCs). The receptors come from a young woman. The CDR3 runs from the conserved cysteine through the conserved F or W. A D gene is named only where the DNA matches it firmly. Only part of the rows carry a size: once, few, many, or a class if the clone is expanded.

j_call,d_call,cdr3_length,v_call,clone_size,cdr3_nt,cdr3_aa
TRBJ1-5,-,15,TRBV28,once,TGTGCCAGCAGTTTATCTGGCAGGGGCAATCAGCCCCAGCATTTT,CASSLSGRGNQPQHF
TRBJ1-1,-,16,TRBV7-9,-,TGTGCCAGCAGCACTTCAGCCGGGCGAGGGAACACTGAAGCTTTCTTT,CASSTSAGRGNTEAFF
TRBJ2-3,TRBD2,15,TRBV9,-,TGTGCCAGCAGAAGCGGGAGAACTAGCACAGATACGCAGTATTTT,CASRSGRTSTDTQYF
TRBJ1-2,-,16,TRBV18,-,TGTGCCAGCTCACCACGGGAGGCACAGGGTGGATATGGCTACACCTTC,CASSPREAQGGYGYTF
TRBJ1-6,-,16,TRBV5-6,-,TGTGCCAGCAGCCCTAATAAGGGCAGAGCTTATTCACCCCTCCACTTT,CASSPNKGRAYSPLHF
TRBJ2-1,-,11,TRBV28,-,TGTGCCAGCAGTCCCGTGAATGAGCAGTTCTTC,CASSPVNEQFF
TRBJ2-1,TRBD2,16,TRBV5-4,-,TGTGCCAGCAGCTTGGCGGGGACTAGCCCGAACAATGAGCAGTTCTTC,CASSLAGTSPNNEQFF
TRBJ2-7,-,14,TRBV7-6,once,TGTGCCAGCAGCGAAGACAGTAGCTCCTACGAGCAGTACTTC,CASSEDSSSYEQYF
TRBJ1-1,TRBD1,13,TRBV29-1,few,TGCAGCGTTGCCGGGACAGGGGTTTCTGAAGCTTTCTTT,CSVAGTGVSEAFF
TRBJ2-3,-,15,TRBV21-1,-,TGTGCCAGCAGGCGACTAGCTCGGAAGGAAGATACGCAGTATTTT,CASRRLARKEDTQYF
TRBJ1-2,TRBD1,15,TRBV19,-,TGTGCCAGTAGTATAGATGTCTTCGGACAGGTTGGCTACACCTTC,CASSIDVFGQVGYTF
TRBJ1-5,-,15,TRBV5-1,-,TGCGCCAGCAGCTTGGGGGCCTCCTCGAATCAGCCCCAGCATTTT,CASSLGASSNQPQHF
TRBJ2-5,-,13,TRBV29-1,-,TGCAGCGTGACTGCCCGGGGCCAAGAGACCCAGTACTTC,CSVTARGQETQYF
TRBJ1-1,-,13,TRBV27,-,TGTGCCAGCAGTTGGAACGGGAACACTGAAGCTTTCTTT,CASSWNGNTEAFF
TRBJ2-7,TRBD1,14,TRBV25-1,-,TGTGCCACCCAGGCCAGGGGGCTCCCCTACGAGCAGTACTTC,CATQARGLPYEQYF
TRBJ2-4,-,13,TRBV4-2,-,TGTGCCAGCAGCCAAGGCCGGAATAACATTCAGTACTTC,CASSQGRNNIQYF
TRBJ2-1,TRBD2,13,TRBV30,-,TGTGCTCGAACTAGCGGTGCGAACAATGAGCAGTTCTTC,CARTSGANNEQFF
TRBJ2-7,-,10,TRBV15,-,TGTGCCACCAGCAGTTACGAGCAGTACTTC,CATSSYEQYF
TRBJ1-1,-,18,TRBV23-1,once,TGCGCCAGCAGTCAGTTGACAGGACCCGGGGAAATGAACACTGAAGCTTTCTTT,CASSQLTGPGEMNTEAFF
TRBJ2-1,-,16,TRBV4-3,once,TGCGCCAGCAGCCAAGTAGGAACGGGAGTCCCAAATGAGCAGTTCTTC,CASSQVGTGVPNEQFF
TRBJ2-1,TRBD2,17,TRBV10-3,-,TGTGCCATCAGTGATCCTTGGGGCGGGAGAATCGTCAATGAGCAGTTCTTC,CAISDPWGGRIVNEQFF
TRBJ2-7,-,14,TRBV10-3,-,TGTGCCATCAGGGGGGACGCTGTCGCCTACGAGCAGTACTTC,CAIRGDAVAYEQYF
TRBJ2-2,TRBD1,16,TRBV28,-,TGTGCCAGCAGGCCGACACTAGACAGGGCCCCCGGGGAGCTGTTTTTT,CASRPTLDRAPGELFF
TRBJ1-1,-,14,TRBV6-1,-,TGTGCCAGCAGTTGGGGGGGGAGAAACACTGAAGCTTTCTTT,CASSWGGRNTEAFF
TRBJ1-1,-,14,TRBV7-2,-,TGTGCCAGCAGCTTAGCCCAGTTGGGCACTGAAGCTTTCTTT,CASSLAQLGTEAFF
TRBJ1-1,-,13,TRBV10-3,-,TGTGCCATCAGTGACGGGGGGTACACTGAAGCTTTCTTT,CAISDGGYTEAFF
TRBJ2-5,-,11,TRBV2,-,TGTGCCAGCTCCAGGGTGGAGACCCAGTACTTC,CASSRVETQYF
TRBJ2-5,TRBD1,16,TRBV4-1,-,TGCGCCAGCAGCCCCACAGGGGCAGTGATAGGAGAGACCCAGTACTTC,CASSPTGAVIGETQYF
TRBJ2-2,-,13,TRBV11-3,-,TGTGCCAGCAGCCTCACCCGCTCGGGGGAGCTGTTTTTT,CASSLTRSGELFF
TRBJ2-4,TRBD2,16,TRBV19,-,TGTGCCAGTAGTCCGGGACTAGCGGGAGCCAAAAACATTCAGTACTTC,CASSPGLAGAKNIQYF
TRBJ2-7,-,13,TRBV27,once,TGTGCCAGCAGTTCTCCGAGCTCCTACGAGCAGTACTTC,CASSSPSSYEQYF
TRBJ2-7,-,14,TRBV7-8,-,TGTGCCAGCAGCGCAAACCGGGCCCCTGGGGAGCAGTACTTC,CASSANRAPGEQYF
TRBJ2-7,-,15,TRBV5-6,-,TGTGCCAGCATTCTCCGGGCGTCTCAAGGCTACGAGCAGTACTTC,CASILRASQGYEQYF
TRBJ2-7,-,14,TRBV19,-,TGTGCCAGTAAGGGTGCAGGGCCACAATACGAGCAGTACTTC,CASKGAGPQYEQYF
TRBJ2-5,-,11,TRBV20-1,once,TGCAGTGCTAGAGCTGTCGAGACCCAGTACTTC,CSARAVETQYF
TRBJ2-1,-,16,TRBV11-1,-,TGTGCCAGCAGCTACCTGGTAGCCGACAGCAACAATGAGCAGTTCTTC,CASSYLVADSNNEQFF
TRBJ1-3,-,17,TRBV6-1,once,TGTGCCAGCAGTGTCGGGGGTGGGGGGAACTCTGGAAACACCATATATTTT,CASSVGGGGNSGNTIYF
TRBJ2-1,TRBD2,19,TRBV4-1,-,TGCGCCAGCAGCCAAGATGTCGTGGCAACGGGAGGGCCCTACAATGAGCAGTTCTTC,CASSQDVVATGGPYNEQFF
TRBJ2-1,TRBD2,15,TRBV7-6,-,TGTGCCAGCAGCTTAGTAGCGGGAGCTTACAATGAGCAGTTCTTC,CASSLVAGAYNEQFF
TRBJ1-2,-,11,TRBV27,-,TGTGCCAGCAGCCAGGGTCGCGGCTACACCTTC,CASSQGRGYTF
TRBJ2-5,-,13,TRBV27,-,TGTGCCAGCAGTTTATCCTCCCAAGAGACCCAGTACTTC,CASSLSSQETQYF
TRBJ1-5,TRBD1,18,TRBV28,-,TGTGCCAGCAGTTCAGGACAGGGGGCGGGGGTCAGCAATCAGCCCCAGCATTTT,CASSSGQGAGVSNQPQHF
TRBJ2-1,-,15,TRBV14,-,TGTGCCAGCAGCCAAGTCCGAAGGGTCGGCAATGAGCAGTTCTTC,CASSQVRRVGNEQFF
TRBJ2-7,-,14,TRBV5-6,-,TGTGCCAGCAGCTTGGCTAGTCCCTCCTACGAGCAGTACTTC,CASSLASPSYEQYF
TRBJ2-7,-,12,TRBV12-5,-,TGTGCTAGTGGATTGGGTCTTCGCGAGCAGTACTTC,CASGLGLREQYF
TRBJ2-7,TRBD1,14,TRBV10-3,-,TGTGCCATCAACCCGACAGGGGGCCCCTACGAGCAGTACTTC,CAINPTGGPYEQYF
TRBJ2-1,-,13,TRBV6-4,-,TGTGCCAGCAGTATCGAACGCGCCGGTGAGCAGTTCTTC,CASSIERAGEQFF
TRBJ2-1,TRBD2,15,TRBV5-4,-,TGTGCCAGCAAGGCTAGCGGGAGCTCCTACAATGAGCAGTTCTTC,CASKASGSSYNEQFF
TRBJ2-7,-,13,TRBV6-6,-,TGTGCCAGTCAAAGGTATTTAGGGTACGAGCAGTACTTC,CASQRYLGYEQYF
TRBJ1-6,-,14,TRBV6-5,-,TGTGCCAGCAAGAGGGACGGAACCAATTCACCCCTCCACTTT,CASKRDGTNSPLHF
TRBJ1-1,-,13,TRBV7-2,-,TGTGCCAGCAGCTTAGGCACGAACACTGAAGCTTTCTTT,CASSLGTNTEAFF
TRBJ2-3,-,13,TRBV5-1,-,TGCGCCAGCAGCTTCCCGGGCACAGATACGCAGTATTTT,CASSFPGTDTQYF
TRBJ2-2,-,16,TRBV7-7,-,TGTGCTAGCAGCTTAGGCGCAGGAATGGACACCGGGGAGCTGTTTTTT,CASSLGAGMDTGELFF
TRBJ1-1,TRBD1,16,TRBV2,-,TGTGCCAGCAGTCCACCGGGGACAGGGAGGGCCACTGAAGCTTTCTTT,CASSPPGTGRATEAFF